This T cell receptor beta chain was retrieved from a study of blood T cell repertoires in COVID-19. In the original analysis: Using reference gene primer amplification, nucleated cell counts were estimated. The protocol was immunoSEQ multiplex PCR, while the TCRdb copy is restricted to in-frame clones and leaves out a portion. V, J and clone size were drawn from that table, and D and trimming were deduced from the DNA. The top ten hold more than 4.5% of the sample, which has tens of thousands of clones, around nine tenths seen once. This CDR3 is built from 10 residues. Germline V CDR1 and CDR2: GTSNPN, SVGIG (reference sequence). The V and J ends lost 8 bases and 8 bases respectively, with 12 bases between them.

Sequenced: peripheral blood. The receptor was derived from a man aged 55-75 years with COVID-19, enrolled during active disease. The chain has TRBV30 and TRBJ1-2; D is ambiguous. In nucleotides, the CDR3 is TGTGCCGGACGGTGGAGGGGCTACACCTTC. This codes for CAGRWRGYTF.